The 21 T cell receptor beta chains below were found in one sample sequenced in a study of PD-1 blockade in classical Hodgkin lymphoma. Patients all relapsed after autologous stem cell transplantation, and there was variation in brentuximab vedotin exposure. Sequenced by immunoSEQ multiplex PCR; TCRdb stores in-frame clones only, minus some. The table shows about 100,000 clones, with 85% to 90% occurring only once. The sample was peripheral blood mononuclear cells (PBMCs), taken before the second cycle of nivolumab. The receptors were sampled from a human donor with classical Hodgkin lymphoma.

The J gene is TRBJ1-3, the V gene TRBV5-1; possibly TRBD1 for D (5 bases). CDR1 and CDR2 (germline): SGHRS, YFSETQ. This CDR3 region has 15 residues. The V gene lost 4 bases and the J gene lost 6 bases, with 17 bases spanning the gap. In DNA, the CDR3 is TGCGCCAGCAGCGCCAGCGGGGGATCTCAAAACACCATATATTTT. Protein: CASSASGGSQNTIYF.

The chain links TRBV7-2 to TRBJ2-1; D call uncertain. The germline gives CDR1 SGHTA, CDR2 FQGNSA. V was pared by 3 bases and J by 4 bases, with 1 base between. The CDR3 has 11 amino acids. The CDR3 region is CASSFYNEQFF. CDR3 sequence (DNA): TGTGCCAGCAGCTTTTACAATGAGCAGTTCTTC. Based on the CDR3 plus reference TRBV7-2 and TRBJ2-1, the full variable domain is GAGVSQSPSNKVTEKGKDVELRCDPISGHTALYWYRQSLGQGLEFLIYFQGNSAPDKSGLPSDRFSAERTGGSVSTLTIQRTQQEDSAVYLCASSFYNEQFFGPGTRLTVL.

This clone was recorded only once. The V gene is TRBV2, the J gene TRBJ2-3; TRBD2 matches 9 bases. The V gene end was trimmed by 7 bases and the J gene end by 4 bases; junction bases not matched to a gene: 9. Per germline, CDR1 SNHLY and CDR2 FYNNEI. The CDR3 spans 15 residues. CDR3 sequence: CASILAGSGADTQYF. The CDR3 coding sequence is TGTGCCAGCATCCTAGCGGGGTCGGGTGCAGATACGCAGTATTTT.

This chain links TRBV27 with TRBJ1-6, with 8 bases identical to TRBD1. V lost 7 bases to trimming and J lost 8 bases; unmatched junction nucleotides: 4. The CDR3 is 13 amino acids. Per germline, CDR1 MNHEY and CDR2 SMNVEV (reference sequence). CDR3: CASKDREYSPLHF. CDR3 bases: TGTGCCAGCAAGGACAGGGAATATTCACCCCTCCACTTT.

The chain links TRBV5-8 to TRBJ2-1; D may be TRBD1 or TRBD2 (5 bases each). V lost 5 bases and J lost 3, with 15 bases in between. The germline CDR1 and CDR2 sequences are SGHTS and YDEGEE. This CDR3 spans 15 amino acids. The CDR3 region has the DNA TGTGCCAGCAGGGCCGGGACCACTAACTACAATGAGCAGTTCTTC. Amino acid sequence: CASRAGTTNYNEQFF.

The CDR3 loop reads CASSSARGWTEAFF. The CDR3 bases are TGTGCCAGTAGTTCAGCGAGGGGGTGGACTGAAGCTTTCTTT. This chain links TRBV19 with TRBJ1-1; tentative D call: TRBD1 (6 bases). This CDR3 is built from 14 residues. Between the trimmed V and J ends, which lost 5 bases and 5 bases, there was a span of 15 bases. CDR1 and CDR2 (germline): LNHDA, SQIVND (reference sequence). Based on the CDR3 plus reference TRBV19 and TRBJ1-1, the full variable domain is DGGITQSPKYLFRKEGQNVTLSCEQNLNHDAMYWYRQDPGQGLRLIYYSQIVNDFQKGDIAEGYSVSREKKESFPLTVTSAQKNPTAFYLCASSSARGWTEAFFGQGTRLTVV.

This chain connects TRBV5-4 to TRBJ2-5, with 7 nucleotides matching TRBD1. The germline V gene has CDR1 SGHNT and CDR2 YYREEE (reference sequence). The CDR3 length is 14 residues. The trim removed 4 bases at V and 1 base at J, leaving 4 bases unmatched. The CDR3 spells CASSRDRVQETQYF. The CDR3 DNA sequence: TGTGCCAGCAGCCGCGACAGGGTCCAAGAGACCCAGTACTTC.

The chain carries TRBV13 and TRBJ2-3; the D is unclear. The length of the CDR3 is 12 residues. Germline CDR1 reads PRHDT; CDR2 reads FYEKMQ (reference sequence). The V end lost 3 bases, the J end lost 6 bases, and 7 bases lay between the germline ends. The chain's CDR3 is CASSLGSDTQYF. As DNA, the CDR3 is TGTGCCAGCAGCTTGGGATCCGATACGCAGTATTTT.

The chain joins TRBV18 to TRBJ2-7, with D perhaps being TRBD1 or TRBD2 (5 bases each). The V end lost 1 base, the J end lost 5 bases, and 9 bases lay between the germline ends. Germline V CDR1 and CDR2: KGHSH, LQKENI. The CDR3 contains 13 residues. CDR3 protein: CASSPRRDHEQYF. CDR3 bases: TGTGCCAGCTCACCACGCAGGGACCACGAGCAGTACTTC.

The DNA for the CDR3 is TGTGCCAGCAGTGAAGTAGGGACGTACGAGCAGTACTTC. It specifies CASSEVGTYEQYF. This rearrangement joins TRBV6-1 to TRBJ2-7; D tentatively reads TRBD1 or TRBD2 (5 bases each). Trimming removed 1 base from V and 4 bases from J, with 8 bases in between. This CDR3 comprises 13 residues. The germline V gene encodes CDR1 MNHNS and CDR2 SASEGT.

The chain carries TRBV9 and TRBJ1-1; no reliable D call. Per the germline V gene, CDR1 is SGDLS and CDR2 is YYNGEE. V was shortened by 1 base and J by 1 base, with 14 bases between the two germline ends. The CDR3 extends over 16 amino acids. This chain's CDR3 is CASSVIAGRENTEAFF. The CDR3 bases are TGTGCCAGCAGCGTAATCGCGGGCCGTGAGAACACTGAAGCTTTCTTT.

The chain combines TRBV5-1 with TRBJ2-7, with 9 bases that match TRBD1. CDR3 length: 13 amino acids. V was clipped by 6 bases and J by 5 bases; unmatched bases: 6. The germline V gene encodes CDR1 SGHRS and CDR2 YFSETQ. For the CDR3, the DNA is TGCGCCAGCACCCGGACAGGGGACCACGAGCAGTACTTC. As protein: CASTRTGDHEQYF. The whole variable domain, remainder taken from reference TRBV5-1 and TRBJ2-7, is KAGVTQTPRYLIKTRGQQVTLSCSPISGHRSVSWYQQTPGQGLQFLFEYFSETQRNKGNFPGRFSGRQFSNSRSEMNVSTLELGDSALYLCASTRTGDHEQYFGPGTRLTVT.

V usage is TRBV30 and J usage is TRBJ1-6; the match to TRBD1 covers 10 bases. CDR1 is GTSNPN, CDR2 SVGIG, per germline (reference sequence). Trimming at V came to 3 bases and at J to 7 bases, leaving 12 bases not matched to a gene. The CDR3 spans 17 residues. The CDR3 protein is CAWRGQGWLTLNSPLHF. The DNA of the CDR3 is TGTGCCTGGAGGGGACAGGGGTGGTTGACCTTAAATTCACCCCTCCACTTT.

The chain carries TRBV2 and TRBJ1-3; TRBD1 agrees at 10 bases. The CDR3 has 13 residues. Trimming took 8 bases from V and 2 from J; bases not matched to a gene: 0. CDR1 is SNHLY, CDR2 FYNNEI, per germline. DNA for the CDR3: TGTGCCAGCGGGACAGGGGCTGGAAACACCATATATTTT. This encodes CASGTGAGNTIYF. The full variable domain, rest sourced from reference TRBV2 and TRBJ1-3, is EPEVTQTPSHQVTQMGQEVILRCVPISNHLYFYWYRQILGQKVEFLVSFYNNEISEKSEIFDDQFSVERPDGSNFTLKIRSTKLEDSAMYFCASGTGAGNTIYFGEGSWLTVV.

This clone has more than one count but fewer than ten. The CDR3 loop reads CASSLEGTGLGTQYF. In nucleotides, the CDR3 is TGTGCCAGCAGCTTAGAAGGGACCGGTTTGGGGACCCAGTACTTC. This chain uses TRBV7-9 with TRBJ2-5; D may be TRBD1 or TRBD2 (5 bases each). The germline V and J ends were trimmed by 1 base and 7 bases, with 16 bases remaining between them. CDR1 is SEHNR, CDR2 FQNEAQ, per germline (reference sequence). This CDR3 region has 15 residues.

This sequence joins TRBV19 and TRBJ1-1; D gene unclear. Trimming stripped 7 bases from V and 0 bases from J, with 9 bases between. The CDR3 has 13 amino acids. Germline loops: CDR1 LNHDA, CDR2 SQIVND (reference sequence). The CDR3 DNA sequence: TGTGCCAGTAATCCGGGTCTGAACACTGAAGCTTTCTTT. It encodes CASNPGLNTEAFF.

This chain links TRBV7-2 with TRBJ2-7; TRBD2 is a possible D gene (6 bases). CDR1 SGHTA and CDR2 FQGNSA come from the germline V gene. V was cut by 1 base and J by 2 bases, with 12 bases left in between. CDR3 length: 15 amino acids. The CDR3 region is CASSLESGGAYEQYF. The CDR3 DNA reads TGTGCCAGCAGCTTAGAGTCCGGGGGAGCCTACGAGCAGTACTTC.

The chain uses TRBV6-1 and TRBJ1-3; 11 bases align to TRBD1. Germline CDR1 is MNHNS and CDR2 is SASEGT. Trimming took 7 bases from V and 3 from J; bases not matched to a gene: 5. This CDR3 contains 15 residues. CDR3 sequence (DNA): TGTGCCAGCATATTAGGGACAGGGGGTGGAAACACCATATATTTT. It encodes CASILGTGGGNTIYF.

The V gene is TRBV9, the J gene TRBJ2-5; D gene uncertain. V lost 1 base and J lost 4, with 8 bases in between. The CDR3 loop spans 13 amino acids. CDR1 and CDR2 (germline): SGDLS, YYNGEE. As DNA, the CDR3 is TGTGCCAGCAGCGTAAGAGGACGAGAGACCCAGTACTTC. It specifies CASSVRGRETQYF.

The rearrangement links TRBV4-1 to TRBJ1-5; D call uncertain. This CDR3 region has 15 residues. Germline V gene data show CDR1 as MGHRA and CDR2 as YSYEKL. Trimming left V 0 bases short and J 2 bases short, with 8 bases between. The CDR3 coding sequence is TGCGCCAGCAGCCAAGAGGGATTTGGCAATCAGCCCCAGCATTTT. Its translation is CASSQEGFGNQPQHF.

J is TRBJ2-1 and V is TRBV7-6, with TRBD2 as a possible D gene (5 bases). CDR3 size: 16 residues. From germline, CDR1 is SGHVS and CDR2 FNYEAQ. V was trimmed by 0 bases and J by 2 bases, leaving 11 bases between them. CDR3 nucleotides: TGTGCCAGCAGCTTAGCGCGGGCTTCCCCCTACAATGAGCAGTTCTTC. It encodes CASSLARASPYNEQFF.